This TCR beta chain was retrieved from a study of cytomegalovirus exposure and HLA in healthy donors. Study results and caveats: Some V segments, TRBV6-2 and TRBV6-3 among them, were indistinguishable and were therefore excluded. Cytomegalovirus-associated status was assigned to roughly 160 TCR beta chains. For most subjects, TCR beta sequences were reported to predict HLA-A and HLA-B alleles with accuracy.

The CDR3 loop spans 15 amino acids. The V gene's germline CDR1 is MDHEN and CDR2 SYDVKM. The V end was cut by 5 bases, the J end by 0 bases, with 13 bases between. Worth noting for this clone: Its antigen is unidentified.

Vbeta (60) and Jbeta (13) primers were used in the PCR. The table came from immunoSEQ multiplex PCR; TCRdb's copy has only in-frame clones and leaves some out. The sample gives about 160,000 clones, 60% to 80% of which show up once; 2.6% is in the top ten. The sequenced sample was PBMCs. The sequence derives from a woman aged 40 to 50 in good health and CMV-seropositive. This chain uses TRBV28 with TRBJ1-2; D gene unclear. In DNA, the CDR3 is TGTGCCAGCAGTCCGGGAGCAACCTCTAACTATGGCTACACCTTC. This codes for CASSPGATSNYGYTF.